The subject of this entry is one T cell receptor beta chain. This entry belongs to a study of blood T cell repertoires in COVID-19. The wider study: Both acute and convalescent COVID-19 samples were obtained from the United States, Italy and Spain.

Authors' processing steps: Reference gene primer amplification gave nucleated cell count estimates. TCRdb keeps only in-frame clones here, not all; method: immunoSEQ multiplex PCR. That table gives V, J and clone size, and the DNA gave D and trimming. Of about 160,000 clones listed, 60% to 85% are singletons. The CDR3 totals 14 residues. V was cut by 2 bases and J by 0 bases, with 10 bases left in between. Germline CDR1 is SQVTM and CDR2 is ANQGSEA. This chain uses TRBV29-1 with TRBJ1-1; the D gene is possibly TRBD1 (6 bases). The sequenced sample consisted of peripheral blood. The source is a man between 60 and 70 years old with acute or convalescent COVID-19. CDR3: CSVELRDMNTEAFF. CDR3 nucleotides: TGCAGCGTTGAATTGAGGGACATGAACACTGAAGCTTTCTTT.